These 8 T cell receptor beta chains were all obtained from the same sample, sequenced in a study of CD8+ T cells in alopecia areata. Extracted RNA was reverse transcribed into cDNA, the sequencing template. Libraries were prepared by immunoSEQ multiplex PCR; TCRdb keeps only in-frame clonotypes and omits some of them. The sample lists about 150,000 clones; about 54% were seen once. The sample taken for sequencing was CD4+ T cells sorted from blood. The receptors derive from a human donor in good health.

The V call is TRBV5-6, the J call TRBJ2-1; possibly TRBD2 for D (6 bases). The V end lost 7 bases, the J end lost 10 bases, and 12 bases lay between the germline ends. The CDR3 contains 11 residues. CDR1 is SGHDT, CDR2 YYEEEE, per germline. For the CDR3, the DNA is TGTGCCAGCCGGGGGTCCGGGGAGCAGTTCTTC. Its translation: CASRGSGEQFF.

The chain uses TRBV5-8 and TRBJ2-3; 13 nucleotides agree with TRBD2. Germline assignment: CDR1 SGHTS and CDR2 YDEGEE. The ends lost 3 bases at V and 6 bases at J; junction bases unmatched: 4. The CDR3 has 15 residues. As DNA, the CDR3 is TGTGCCAGCAGCTCGGGACTAGCGGGACTCGATACGCAGTATTTT. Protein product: CASSSGLAGLDTQYF.

The CDR3 sequence: CASSLVDTEAFF. CDR3 sequence (DNA): TGTGCCAGCAGCTTAGTTGACACTGAAGCTTTCTTT. J is TRBJ1-1 and V is TRBV7-9; D not resolved. This CDR3 comprises 12 residues. Germline V CDR1 and CDR2: SEHNR, FQNEAQ (reference sequence). V was trimmed by 1 base and J by 3 bases, leaving 3 bases between them.

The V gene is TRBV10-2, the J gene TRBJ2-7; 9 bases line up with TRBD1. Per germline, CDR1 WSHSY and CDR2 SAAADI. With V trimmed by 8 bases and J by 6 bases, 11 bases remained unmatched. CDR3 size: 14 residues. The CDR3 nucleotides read TGCGCCAGCTTGACAGGGGGATTATCAGGCGAGCAGTACTTC. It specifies CASLTGGLSGEQYF.

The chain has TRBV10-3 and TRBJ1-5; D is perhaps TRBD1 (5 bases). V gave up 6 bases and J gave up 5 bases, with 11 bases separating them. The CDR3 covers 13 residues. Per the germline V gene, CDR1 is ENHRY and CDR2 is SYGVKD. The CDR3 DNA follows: TGTGCCATCAGCCTCACAGGAGATCAGCCCCAGCATTTT. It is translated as CAISLTGDQPQHF.

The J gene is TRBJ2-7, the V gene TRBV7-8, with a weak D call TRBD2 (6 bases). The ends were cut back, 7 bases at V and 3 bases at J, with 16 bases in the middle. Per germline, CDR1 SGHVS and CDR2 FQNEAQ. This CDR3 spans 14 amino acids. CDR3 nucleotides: TGTGCCAGCACCCCAGGGAGGTTCGGCTACGAGCAGTACTTC. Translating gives CASTPGRFGYEQYF. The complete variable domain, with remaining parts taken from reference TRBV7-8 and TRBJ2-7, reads GAGVSQSPRYKVAKRGQDVALRCDPISGHVSLFWYQQALGQGPEFLTYFQNEAQLDKSGLPSDRFFAERPEGSVSTLKIQRTQQEDSAVYLCASTPGRFGYEQYFGPGTRLTVT.

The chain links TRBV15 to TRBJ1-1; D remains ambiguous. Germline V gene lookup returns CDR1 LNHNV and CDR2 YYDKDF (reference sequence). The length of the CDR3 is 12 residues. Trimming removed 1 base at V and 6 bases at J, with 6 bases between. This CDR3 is CATSRAPAEAFF. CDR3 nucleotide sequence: TGTGCCACCAGCAGAGCGCCGGCTGAAGCTTTCTTT.

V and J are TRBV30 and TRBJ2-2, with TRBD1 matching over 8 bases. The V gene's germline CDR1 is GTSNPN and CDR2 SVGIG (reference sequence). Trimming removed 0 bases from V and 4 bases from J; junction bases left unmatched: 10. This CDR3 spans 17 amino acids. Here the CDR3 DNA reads TGTGCCTGGAGTGTACTCCGGACAGGGTTTGGCACCGGGGAGCTGTTTTTT. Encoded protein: CAWSVLRTGFGTGELFF. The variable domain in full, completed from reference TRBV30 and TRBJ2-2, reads SQTIHQWPATLVQPVGSPLSLECTVEGTSNPNLYWYRQAAGRGLQLLFYSVGIGQISSEVPQNLSASRPQDRQFILSSKKLLLSDSGFYLCAWSVLRTGFGTGELFFGEGSRLTVL.